This T cell receptor (beta chain) was captured by sequencing in a study of blood T cell repertoires in COVID-19. Study in general: PBMCs, B-cell-depleted T cells, or T cells provided the cDNA or gDNA that made up the material.

Produced via immunoSEQ multiplex PCR; TCRdb's table is partial and in-frame only. The table shows around 220,000 clones, with about 88% occurring only once. The CDR3 consists of 15 residues. Germline V gene sequence: CDR1 KGHDR, CDR2 SFDVKD. Trimming stripped 3 bases from V and 1 base from J, with 10 bases between. This chain joins TRBV24-1 and TRBJ2-3; a weak D match, TRBD2 (6 bases). This receptor was taken from a woman aged 35 to 49 who had recovered from COVID-19. What was sequenced was peripheral blood. Here the CDR3 DNA reads TGTGCCACCAGTGATACGGGAGTCGGCACAGATACGCAGTATTTT. Translation: CATSDTGVGTDTQYF.